One and the same sample provided the 12 T cell receptor beta chains below, sequenced in a study of regulatory T cells in long-lasting Graves disease. Assembly of TCR beta libraries relied on iRepertoire HTBI primers together with Arm-PCR of CDR3 regions. TCRdb independently ran MiXCR on the multiplex PCR reads; one entry per CDR3 protein. Of some 220,000 distinct CDR3 sequences in the sample, roughly 19% were seen once. The time point is: newly diagnosed GD, antithyroid drugs for less than 3 months. Construction of the TCR library relied on RNA isolated from PBMCs. This sample also belongs to another study, concerning T cells in Graves' hyperthyroidism and ophthalmopathy.

Sequencing used peripheral blood mononuclear cells (PBMCs), obtained at new diagnosis, from a patient treated with antithyroid drugs. All receptors come from a woman aged 30 to 39 with Graves disease.

This chain links TRBV19 with TRBJ1-5; TRBD1 matches at 8 bases. CDR3 size: 15 residues. V lost 8 bases and J lost 6; bases outside the gene matches: 12. From germline, CDR1 is LNHDA and CDR2 SQIVND (reference sequence). This chain's CDR3 is CASQPRQGWSQPQHF. As DNA, the CDR3 is TGTGCCAGTCAACCCCGACAGGGGTGGAGTCAGCCCCAGCATTTT.

This clonotype was seen repeatedly, ten times or more. The chain carries TRBV7-9 and TRBJ2-3, with TRBD2 as a possible D gene (6 bases). The V end was cut by 3 bases, the J end by 1 base, with 11 bases between. This CDR3 has 15 amino acids. Per the germline V gene, CDR1 is SEHNR and CDR2 is FQNEAQ (reference sequence). DNA for the CDR3: TGTGCCAGCAGCTTGGTGACTAGTCGCACAGATACGCAGTATTTT. Residues: CASSLVTSRTDTQYF.

In this sample, this clonotype turned up once. The chain employs TRBV6-5 and TRBJ2-7; TRBD2 matches 13 bases. The CDR3 length is 14 residues. Germline-derived CDR1 and CDR2 are MNHEY and SVGAGI. V dropped 7 bases and J dropped 12; count of bases not matched to a gene: 12. The CDR3 region is CASITSGGAYDLYF. In DNA form, the CDR3 reads TGTGCCAGCATTACTAGCGGGGGGGCCTACGACCTGTACTTC.

This clonotype has ten or more counts. This chain uses TRBV6-5 with TRBJ2-3; the D gene is possibly TRBD2 (5 bases). Germline V gene data show CDR1 as MNHEY and CDR2 as SVGAGI. The CDR3 loop spans 16 amino acids. The ends were cut back, 2 bases at V and 0 bases at J, with 12 bases in the middle. The CDR3 spells CASSYRGQSSTDTQYF. Written as DNA, the CDR3 is TGTGCCAGCAGTTACAGAGGGCAGTCCAGCACAGATACGCAGTATTTT.

This clonotype was detected ten times or more. This sequence joins TRBV12-3 or TRBV12-4 and TRBJ1-5, with D possibly TRBD1 on 5 matching bases. The CDR3 spans 19 residues. V was clipped by 4 bases and J by 2 bases, with 24 bases between them. This chain's CDR3 is CASSSPKGAVDGGNQPQHF. CDR3 DNA: TGTGCCAGCAGTTCTCCTAAAGGGGCGGTGGATGGGGGCAATCAGCCCCAGCATTTT.

Ten or more counts support this clonotype. This chain connects TRBV2 to TRBJ1-5, with D maybe TRBD1 (5 bases). This CDR3 has 15 residues. Trimming stripped 3 bases from V and 1 base from J, with 10 bases between. Germline V gene lookup returns CDR1 SNHLY and CDR2 FYNNEI. CDR3 in amino acids: CASSDCRVSNQPQHF. CDR3 sequence (DNA): TGTGCCAGCAGTGATTGCAGGGTGAGCAATCAGCCCCAGCATTTT.

In this sample, this clonotype turned up many times. The rearrangement uses TRBV12-3 or TRBV12-4 and TRBJ1-2, with D tentatively TRBD1 (5 bases). The CDR3 contains 14 residues. V was trimmed by 5 bases and J by 7 bases, leaving 17 bases between them. DNA of the CDR3: TGTGCCAGCAGTGCCAGGACAATCTTCCTTGGCTACACCTTC. It encodes CASSARTIFLGYTF.

There are many counts of this clonotype. CDR3 DNA: TGCAGTGCTTCTACAGGGGCGAACACTGAAGCTTTCTTT. Residues: CSASTGANTEAFF. The chain uses TRBV20-1 and TRBJ1-1, with 7 bases aligning to TRBD1. The CDR3 loop spans 13 amino acids. Germline loops: CDR1 DFQATT, CDR2 SNEGSKA (reference sequence). V trimming: 5 bases; J trimming: 1 base; junction bases outside the gene matches: 4.

The genes are TRBV20-1 and TRBJ1-6; weak D call: TRBD1 (5 bases). V was clipped by 5 bases and J by 2 bases, with 13 bases between them. Looked up from germline, CDR1 is DFQATT and CDR2 is SNEGSKA (reference sequence). This CDR3 has 15 residues. The CDR3: CSARPGRAYNSPLHF. For the CDR3, the DNA is TGCAGTGCTCGTCCGGGGCGGGCCTATAATTCACCCCTCCACTTT.

The chain joins TRBV9 to TRBJ2-6, with a tentative D call TRBD1 (6 bases). The CDR3 loop spans 18 amino acids. Trimming took 0 bases from V and 0 from J, leaving 13 bases between them. CDR1 SGDLS and CDR2 YYNGEE come from the germline V gene. CDR3 coding DNA: TGTGCCAGCAGCGTAGGTGCACAGGGCTACTCTGGGGCCAACGTCCTGACTTTC. Amino acids: CASSVGAQGYSGANVLTF.

This clonotype was observed at least ten times. V usage is TRBV20-1 and J usage is TRBJ1-3; tentatively, D is TRBD1 (6 bases). From germline, CDR1 is DFQATT and CDR2 SNEGSKA (reference sequence). The V and J ends lost 4 bases and 2 bases respectively, with 9 bases between them. The CDR3 loop spans 13 amino acids. CDR3: CSATAGAGNTIYF. As DNA, the CDR3 is TGCAGTGCTACGGCAGGGGCTGGAAACACCATATATTTT.

This clonotype was seen many times. V gene TRBV3-1 combines with J gene TRBJ1-2; perhaps TRBD1 as D (6 bases). The V end lost 4 bases, the J end lost 3 bases, and 12 bases lay between the germline ends. This CDR3 has 14 residues. CDR1 LGHDT and CDR2 YNNKEL come from the germline V gene (reference sequence). CDR3 sequence reads: CASSPRGQDYGYTF. The CDR3 nucleotides read TGTGCCAGCAGCCCCCGGGGGCAGGACTATGGCTACACCTTC.